This is a list of T cell receptor beta chains from one sample in a study of shared clonotypes between healthy human individuals. Sequenced by immunoSEQ multiplex PCR; TCRdb stores in-frame clones only, minus some. Here the sample spans around 2.5 million clones, roughly 93% being singletons. Sequencing was done on a sample of naive CD4+ T cells from PBMCs. Source of these receptors: a man in his late teens or twenties in good health. Some clones in this sample may be carry-over from other donors' samples. Both conserved end residues are part of each CDR3. The D gene is left open where the match is weak. The size field is filled for only some rows; it gives once, few, many or a size class.

>once|TRBV6-6|TRBJ1-1|.
TGTGCCAGCAGGGGCCTCGGCACTGAAGCTTTCTTT
CASRGLGTEAFF
>.|TRBV4-2|TRBJ2-1|TRBD2
TGTGCCAGCAGCCAAGATCGACTAGCCTTCTTC
CASSQDRLAFF
>.|TRBV5-1|TRBJ2-1|TRBD1
TGCGCCAGCATCTCAACAGGGGGTGTTCGCAATGAGCAGTTCTTC
CASISTGGVRNEQFF
>.|TRBV6-6|TRBJ2-5|TRBD2
TGTGCCAGCAGCGCCGAAAGGGAGGGGACCCAGTACTTC
CASSAEREGTQYF
>.|TRBV29-1|TRBJ2-5|.
TGCAGCGTTCAGGAGGGTCTCGTGACCCAGTACTTC
CSVQEGLVTQYF
>few|TRBV19|TRBJ1-1|.
TGTGCCAGTAGTATGGTTTTGGGGGTCGGAGCTTTCTTT
CASSMVLGVGAFF
>.|TRBV5-5|TRBJ2-7|.
TGTGCCAGCAGCTCCCGGGATTATTCCTACGAGCAGTACTTC
CASSSRDYSYEQYF
>.|TRBV7-2|TRBJ2-7|.
TGTGCCAGCAGCCCCGGCCGGGGTGACTACGAGCAGTACTTC
CASSPGRGDYEQYF
>.|TRBV5-1|TRBJ2-5|TRBD2
TGCGCCAGCAGCTTTGCGGGCGGGGGAGAGACCCAGTACTTC
CASSFAGGGETQYF
>.|TRBV30|TRBJ1-5|.
TGTGCCTGGAGTGTACGCGGGGAGCAGCCCCAGCATTTT
CAWSVRGEQPQHF
>.|TRBV28|TRBJ1-1|.
TGTGCCAGCAGTTCGGGACCGATGAACACTGAAGCTTTCTTT
CASSSGPMNTEAFF
>.|TRBV10-3|TRBJ1-4|.
TGTGCCATCAGTTCGGGGGACTGGGAAGTGGGTGGAGAAAAACTGTTTTTT
CAISSGDWEVGGEKLFF
>.|TRBV5-1|TRBJ2-7|TRBD2
TGCGCCAGCAGCGCTAGCGGGAGTCCCTACGAGCAGTACTTC
CASSASGSPYEQYF
>.|TRBV7-3|TRBJ1-2|TRBD1
TGTGCCAGCAGCCCGACAGGGACGGGGGGCTACACCTTC
CASSPTGTGGYTF
>.|TRBV4-3|TRBJ2-1|TRBD2
TGCGCCAGCAGCCAGGGCCCTAGCGGGAGGGGGAATGAGCAGTTCTTC
CASSQGPSGRGNEQFF
>.|TRBV7-9|TRBJ2-2|.
TGTGCCAGCAGCTTAACCGTCACCGGGGAGCTGTTTTTT
CASSLTVTGELFF
>.|TRBV5-1|TRBJ2-3|.
TGCGCCAGCAGCAAATCAGGGTCCACAGATACGCAGTATTTT
CASSKSGSTDTQYF
>.|TRBV15|TRBJ1-4|TRBD1
TGTGCCACCAGCAGAGATCGGGGACAGGGCGGCGAAAAACTGTTTTTT
CATSRDRGQGGEKLFF
>.|TRBV6-5|TRBJ2-2|.
TGTGCCAGCAGGCACCACGCGCCCAACACCGGGGAGCTGTTTTTT
CASRHHAPNTGELFF
>.|TRBV19|TRBJ2-7|.
TGTGCCAGTAGTAAATGGGTCAGCTCCTACGAGCAGTACTTC
CASSKWVSSYEQYF
>.|TRBV12-5|TRBJ2-1|TRBD2
TGTGCCAGCAAACTAGCGGGAGTGCGGAATGAGCAGTTCTTC
CASKLAGVRNEQFF
>.|TRBV5-8|TRBJ2-4|TRBD1
TGTGCCAGCAGCCTAGAGGGGGCCTTTATCTCGTACTTC
CASSLEGAFISYF
>.|TRBV27|TRBJ2-2|TRBD1
TGTGCCAGCAGTTCCGGACAGGGGAGTCGTCGAACCGGGGAGCTGTTTTTT
CASSSGQGSRRTGELFF
>.|TRBV5-1|TRBJ1-1|.
TGCGCCAGCAGCTTGGATGGGGGTCTCTACACTGAAGCTTTCTTT
CASSLDGGLYTEAFF
>.|TRBV7-6|TRBJ2-5|TRBD1
TGTGCCAGCAGCCCCCGGTTTCGGACAGGGGGGGAGACCCAGTACTTC
CASSPRFRTGGETQYF
>.|TRBV19|TRBJ2-7|.
TGTGCCAGTAGTGCGGGACAGCCGAACGAGCAGTACTTC
CASSAGQPNEQYF
>.|TRBV18|TRBJ1-4|.
TGTGCCAGCTCACCACCGGGGAGGACAGCAACTAATGAAAAACTGTTTTTT
CASSPPGRTATNEKLFF
>once|TRBV28|TRBJ2-7|.
TGTGCCAGCAGTTTCCCCGCTGACGGGAGCAACACCTACGAGCAGTACTTC
CASSFPADGSNTYEQYF
>.|TRBV10-3|TRBJ2-3|TRBD1
TGTGCCATCAGTCGGGACAGGGGCGCTTCCGGGGATACGCAGTATTTT
CAISRDRGASGDTQYF
>.|TRBV28|TRBJ1-5|.
TGTGCCAGCAGTTTATGGGGAGGGGGACCTAGCCAGCCCCAGCATTTT
CASSLWGGGPSQPQHF
>.|TRBV27|TRBJ2-1|.
TGTGCCAGCAGACACCAGACTAATGAGCAGTTCTTC
CASRHQTNEQFF
>.|TRBV5-4|TRBJ2-1|TRBD2
TGTGCCAGCAGCCCTCGACAGGGTCTAGCGGGAGGTGGTAATGAGCAGTTCTTC
CASSPRQGLAGGGNEQFF
>.|TRBV29-1|TRBJ2-7|.
TGCAGCGTTTCATTGTGGGGGGGCCACTACGAGCAGTACTTC
CSVSLWGGHYEQYF
>.|TRBV7-8|TRBJ2-3|.
TGTGCCAGCAGCCCCCTTGGGCGGGTAGCTTCTAGCACAGATACGCAGTATTTT
CASSPLGRVASSTDTQYF
>.|TRBV28|TRBJ2-1|.
TGTGCCAGCAGTTTGGGCGGACCACCAATCAATGAGCAGTTCTTC
CASSLGGPPINEQFF
>.|TRBV13|TRBJ2-1|TRBD1
TGTGCCAGCAGCCCTGGACAGGGCTATGAGAGCTCCTACAATGAGCAGTTCTTC
CASSPGQGYESSYNEQFF
>.|TRBV30|TRBJ2-3|.
TGTGCCTGGAGTGGGGTCGGGAGAGGCACAGATACGCAGTATTTT
CAWSGVGRGTDTQYF
>.|TRBV5-4|TRBJ2-3|TRBD2
TGTGCCAGCAGCACCTGGACTAGCGGCCCCACAGATACGCAGTATTTT
CASSTWTSGPTDTQYF
>.|TRBV10-3|TRBJ2-1|.
TGTGCCATCAGTGGGCAGGAGTGGCCGTACAATGAGCAGTTCTTC
CAISGQEWPYNEQFF
>.|TRBV28|TRBJ1-1|TRBD1
TGTGCCAGCAGTGCTTACTACAGGGGTTTCACTGAAGCTTTCTTT
CASSAYYRGFTEAFF
>.|TRBV29-1|TRBJ1-2|TRBD1
TGCAGCGACCTGACAGGGGATAAGGGCTACACCTTC
CSDLTGDKGYTF